These 4 T cell receptor beta chains share one sample of origin, sequenced in a study of shared clonotypes between healthy human individuals. Only in-frame clones appear in the TCRdb table, and some are missing; sequencing was by immunoSEQ multiplex PCR. The data show millions of clones, 85% to 95% seen once. The specimen was naive CD4+ T cells sorted from blood. Subset meaning: CD45RA+ positively selected. These TCRs come from a man between 18 and 29 years old in good health.

The chain couples TRBV5-1 to TRBJ1-2; D is unclear. The CDR3 has 14 amino acids. V lost 3 bases and J 8 bases, leaving 17 bases between the germline ends. Germline V gene lookup returns CDR1 SGHRS and CDR2 YFSETQ. CDR3 coding DNA: TGCGCCAGCAGCTCGGTCATGGGTCTGGGGGGCTACACCTTC. Its protein product is CASSSVMGLGGYTF.

The V call is TRBV5-1, the J call TRBJ1-6; the D gene is possibly TRBD1 (6 bases). Trimming took 0 bases from V and 9 from J, leaving 13 bases between them. Germline V lookup: CDR1 SGHRS, CDR2 YFSETQ. This CDR3 comprises 15 residues. The CDR3 reads CASSLEVTGTSPLHF. CDR3 nucleotide sequence: TGCGCCAGCAGCTTGGAGGTGACAGGTACTTCACCCCTCCACTTT.

The chain joins TRBV7-9 to TRBJ2-1; weak D call: TRBD2 (5 bases). V gave up 8 bases and J gave up 10 bases, with 12 bases separating them. This CDR3 is 11 amino acids long. Germline V gene lookup returns CDR1 SEHNR and CDR2 FQNEAQ (reference sequence). The CDR3 nucleotides read TGTGCCAGCTCCGGGGAGCGAGAGCAGTTCTTC. Protein product: CASSGEREQFF.

This clone was seen once. The V and J genes are TRBV25-1 and TRBJ2-5; D unclear. CDR3 length: 15 amino acids. From germline, CDR1 is MGHDK and CDR2 SYGVNS. Trimming pared 1 base from V and 3 bases from J, leaving 12 bases between. The CDR3 loop reads CASSEFLGTKETQYF. The DNA of the CDR3 is TGTGCCAGCAGTGAATTCCTGGGAACTAAAGAGACCCAGTACTTC.